This TCR beta chain was captured by sequencing in a study of graft-versus-host responses after intestinal transplantation. The method was immunoSEQ multiplex PCR; TCRdb's version includes in-frame clones alone and lacks a portion of them. The sample carries about 100,000 clones, roughly nine tenths recorded once. A note on this clone: Its antigen is undetermined.

CDR1 is SGHNT and CDR2 is YYREEE in the germline V gene (reference sequence). V lost 0 bases and J 8 bases, leaving 8 bases between the germline ends. This CDR3 is built from 13 residues. The V and J genes are TRBV5-4 and TRBJ1-4; no clear D. This TCR was sampled from a human donor who was the organ donor for an intestinal transplant. The material sequenced was unstimulated CD4+ T cells sorted from spleen or lymph node cells, taken before transplant. The CDR3 is CASSLGAREKLFF. The CDR3 DNA sequence: TGTGCCAGCAGCTTGGGGGCGCGGGAAAAACTGTTTTTT. Filled out from reference TRBV5-4 and TRBJ1-4, the complete variable domain reads ETGVTQSPTHLIKTRGQQVTLRCSSQSGHNTVSWYQQALGQGPQFIFQYYREEENGRGNFPPRFSGLQFPNYSSELNVNALELDDSALYLCASSLGAREKLFFGSGTQLSVL.